Each of the 30 T cell receptor beta chains below was sequenced from the same sample in a study of T cells in Graves' hyperthyroidism and ophthalmopathy. TCR beta CDR3 sequences were amplified from RNA transcripts. HTBI primers drove first-round RT-PCR of the TCR CDR3. One entry per CDR3 protein results from TCRdb running MiXCR on the multiplex PCR reads. Seen here are about 640,000 distinct CDR3 sequences, around 20% observed once, and the top ten hold about 34%. Material: blood. The receptors derive from a man aged 25 to 40 with Graves' ophthalmopathy.

This clonotype was recorded a few times. This chain connects TRBV10-1 to TRBJ2-3; tentative D call: TRBD2 (5 bases). Germline V gives CDR1 WNHNN, CDR2 SYGVQD (reference sequence). The CDR3 has 14 amino acids. V was shortened by 11 bases and J by 2 bases, with 17 bases between the two germline ends. This CDR3 is CASSRRFFTDTQYF. CDR3 coding DNA: TGCGCCTCCTCACGGAGGTTCTTCACAGATACGCAGTATTTT.

This clonotype was seen a handful of times. The chain combines TRBV2 with TRBJ2-7, with a possible D match to TRBD2 (6 bases). The CDR3 consists of 14 residues. From germline, CDR1 is SNHLY and CDR2 FYNNEI. V shed 6 bases and J shed 4 bases, with 16 bases lying between them. This CDR3 is CASRGGGGQYEQYF. The CDR3 region has the DNA TGTGCCAGCAGGGGGGGAGGCGGCCAGTACGAGCAGTACTTC. Looking up the rest from reference TRBV2 and TRBJ2-7 gives the full variable domain: EPEVTQTPSHQVTQMGQEVILRCVPISNHLYFYWYRQILGQKVEFLVSFYNNEISEKSEIFDDQFSVERPDGSNFTLKIRSTKLEDSAMYFCASRGGGGQYEQYFGPGTRLTVT.

Only a few counts were recorded for this clonotype. The chain uses TRBV7-9 and TRBJ2-2; no clear D gene. The length of the CDR3 is 12 residues. The V and J ends lost 6 bases and 6 bases respectively, with 8 bases between them. The germline V gene encodes CDR1 SEHNR and CDR2 FQNEAQ (reference sequence). The CDR3: CASRPTPGELFF. CDR3 bases: TGTGCCAGCAGGCCAACCCCCGGGGAGCTGTTTTTT.

The sample holds many counts of this clonotype. The chain links TRBV27 to TRBJ1-1, with D possibly matching TRBD1 (6 bases). The CDR3 covers 13 residues. V lost 4 bases and J lost 8, with 14 bases in between. Germline V CDR1 and CDR2: MNHEY, SMNVEV (reference sequence). CDR3 amino acids: CASSSAGGTEAFF. DNA for the CDR3: TGTGCCAGCAGTTCAGCGGGGGGCACAGAAGCTTTCTTT.

This clonotype was observed a handful of times. The chain carries TRBV3-1 and TRBJ1-3, with TRBD1 matching over 7 bases. The CDR3 is 14 residues long. V was clipped by 4 bases and J by 9 bases; unmatched bases: 9. Per the germline V gene, CDR1 is LGHDT and CDR2 is YNNKEL (reference sequence). The CDR3 loop reads CASSPTGVGSTIYF. CDR3 nucleotides: TGTGCCAGCAGCCCCACAGGGGTGGGGAGCACCATATATTTT.

J is TRBJ2-3 and V is TRBV6-1; weak D call: TRBD2 (5 bases). V lost 4 bases and J lost 1, with 12 bases in between. CDR3 size: 15 residues. CDR1 is MNHNS, CDR2 SASEGT, per germline. This CDR3 is CASSVLAAGTDTQYF. CDR3 in DNA: TGTGCCAGCAGTGTTCTAGCTGCCGGCACAGATACGCAGTATTTT.

This sequence joins TRBV7-9 and TRBJ2-2; perhaps TRBD2 as D (5 bases). This CDR3 comprises 14 residues. The V gene lost 2 bases and the J gene lost 5 bases, with 9 bases spanning the gap. Looked up from germline, CDR1 is SEHNR and CDR2 is FQNEAQ (reference sequence). The CDR3 sequence: CASSLTPGTGELFF. CDR3 sequence (DNA): TGTGCCAGCAGCTTAACCCCGGGGACCGGGGAGCTGTTTTTT.

This clonotype has more than one count but fewer than ten. The chain links TRBV19 to TRBJ1-1; D unclear. CDR3 length equals 14 residues. Looked up from germline, CDR1 is LNHDA and CDR2 is SQIVND (reference sequence). Trimming stripped 3 bases from V and 0 bases from J, with 8 bases between. The CDR3 DNA reads TGTGCCAGTAGTATGGGTGCCGTGAACACTGAAGCTTTCTTT. The encoded protein is CASSMGAVNTEAFF.

This clonotype appeared many times. The chain employs TRBV6-1 and TRBJ2-1; 9 bases agree with TRBD2. J gave up 8 bases and V 5 bases, and 7 bases lay outside the gene matches. This CDR3 is built from 14 residues. The germline CDR1 and CDR2 sequences are MNHNS and SASEGT. CDR3 coding DNA: TGTGCCAGCAGTCATATTAGCGGGAGAGATGAGCAGTTCTTC. It translates to CASSHISGRDEQFF.

The J gene is TRBJ2-7, the V gene TRBV3-1; TRBD2 matches at 8 bases. The CDR3 runs to 13 residues. Germline lookup yields CDR1 LGHDT and CDR2 YNNKEL (reference sequence). The J segment lost 0 bases and the V segment lost 10 bases, leaving 5 bases of the junction unmatched. In DNA form, the CDR3 reads TGTGCCACTGGACTAGCCGCCTCCTACGAGCAGTACTTC. Translation: CATGLAASYEQYF.

This clonotype was seen at least ten times. The chain is built from TRBV6-2 or TRBV6-3 and TRBJ2-3; TRBD2 matches at 10 bases. Germline loops: CDR1 MNHEY, CDR2 SVGEGT. V trimming: 5 bases; J trimming: 2 bases; junction bases outside the gene matches: 7. The CDR3 contains 16 residues. This chain's CDR3 is CASSKLAGEATDTQYF. The CDR3 region has the DNA TGTGCCAGCAGTAAGCTAGCGGGAGAGGCCACAGATACGCAGTATTTT.

The CDR3 DNA is TGTGCCAGCAGCGGGTCGGGGACAACCTACGAGCAGTACTTC. This translates into CASSGSGTTYEQYF. This chain joins TRBV7-9 and TRBJ2-7, with TRBD1 as a possible D gene (6 bases). Trimming took off 5 bases at V and 2 bases at J, with 13 bases between the two ends. CDR3 length equals 14 residues. Germline V lookup: CDR1 SEHNR, CDR2 FQNEAQ (reference sequence).

About this clonotype: Here the CDR3 omits its conserved ending phenylalanine or tryptophan, so a read error is the likely source. The gene calls are TRBV5-1 and TRBJ2-1; 7 bases align to TRBD2. Looked up from germline, CDR1 is SGHRS and CDR2 is YFSETQ. V trimming: 10 bases; J trimming: 8 bases; junction bases outside the gene matches: 12. This CDR3 comprises 13 residues. The CDR3 loop is CAGRAGYSDEQFS. CDR3 bases: TGCGCCGGTCGAGCGGGGTATAGCGATGAGCAGTTCTCC.

On this clonotype itself: Possible read error: a much larger clone is one base away. The CDR3 is CASSQTSGGRETQFF. In nucleotides, the CDR3 is TGTGCCAGCAGCCAGACATCGGGAGGGCGAGAGACCCAGTTCTTC. The V call is TRBV5-1, the J call TRBJ2-5; 8 nucleotides match TRBD2. The J call may be wrong; the DNA end is better matched by TRBJ2-1. The length of the CDR3 is 15 residues. Germline CDR1 SGHRS, CDR2 YFSETQ.

In its sample, this clonotype was seen once. One end of the junction does not line up with germline, which may come from a read error. The gene calls are TRBV7-2 and TRBJ2-3; 14 positions agree with TRBD2. Germline lookup yields CDR1 SGHTA and CDR2 FQGNSA. The CDR3 extends over 20 amino acids. CDR3 in amino acids: CATSFPGLAGVYLHGDTQYF. The CDR3 DNA follows: TGTGCCACCAGCTTCCCGGGACTAGCGGGAGTTTATCTTCATGGAGATACGCAGTATTTT.

The J gene is TRBJ2-7, the V gene TRBV9, with unresolved D. In germline, CDR1 is SGDLS, CDR2 YYNGEE. V was pared by 4 bases and J by 2 bases, with 13 bases between. This CDR3 is built from 14 residues. The CDR3 region has the DNA TGTGCCAGCAGCCTGACACCCGCAGCCTACGAGCAGTACTTC. Amino acid sequence: CASSLTPAAYEQYF.

This clonotype was counted between two and nine times. V is TRBV6-2 or TRBV6-3 and J is TRBJ2-5, with D tentatively TRBD2 (6 bases). In germline, CDR1 is MNHEY, CDR2 SVGEGT. With 5 bases removed from V and 1 base from J, the gap between germline ends came to 14 bases. CDR3 length: 15 amino acids. CDR3: CASSQGLNPQETQYF. As DNA, the CDR3 is TGTGCCAGCAGTCAAGGACTAAACCCCCAAGAGACCCAGTACTTC.

This clonotype turned up a few times. This chain connects TRBV7-9 to TRBJ1-2; 7 bases agree with TRBD1. J gave up 8 bases and V 0 bases, and 3 bases lay outside the gene matches. This CDR3 is 13 amino acids long. The germline gives CDR1 SEHNR, CDR2 FQNEAQ (reference sequence). CDR3 sequence reads: CASSLATGLGYTF. CDR3 in DNA: TGTGCCAGCAGCTTAGCGACAGGGCTCGGCTACACCTTC.

The genes are TRBV6-1 and TRBJ1-4; tentative D call: TRBD1 (6 bases). Per the germline V gene, CDR1 is MNHNS and CDR2 is SASEGT. V was cut by 3 bases and J by 2 bases, with 16 bases left in between. The CDR3 has 17 amino acids. The CDR3 reads CASSEVPTGSTNEKLFF. The CDR3 DNA sequence: TGTGCCAGCAGTGAGGTTCCTACAGGGAGCACTAATGAAAAACTGTTTTTT.

To note about this clonotype: The likely explanation is a read error, given a far larger clone one base away. The V gene is TRBV2, the J gene TRBJ2-7; D remains unclear. The V gene's germline CDR1 is SNHLY and CDR2 FYNNEI. The CDR3 has 13 amino acids. The CDR3 DNA is TGTTCCAGCAGTCCTGGACGGAACTACGAGCAGTACTTC. Protein: CSSSPGRNYEQYF.

The rearrangement uses TRBV6-2 or TRBV6-3 and TRBJ2-2; 8 bases agree with TRBD1. The CDR3 consists of 13 residues. J gave up 6 bases and V 8 bases, and 5 bases lay outside the gene matches. The germline V gene has CDR1 MNHEY and CDR2 SVGEGT. The CDR3 sequence is CASYGQGPGELFF. The CDR3 bases are TGTGCCAGCTACGGACAGGGCCCCGGGGAGCTGTTTTTT.

This clonotype has ten or more counts. The gene calls are TRBV20-1 and TRBJ2-7; 7 nucleotides agree with TRBD2. Germline lookup yields CDR1 DFQATT and CDR2 SNEGSKA (reference sequence). After removal of 5 bases from V and 0 bases from J, the junction contained 4 bases not matched to a gene. This CDR3 has 13 amino acids. In nucleotides, the CDR3 is TGCAGTGCTCGCCGGGAGGCCTCCTACGAGCAGTACTTC. It encodes CSARREASYEQYF.

The chain is built from TRBV9 and TRBJ1-4, with 8 positions matching TRBD1. This CDR3 is built from 15 residues. The junction had 8 bases not matched to a gene; V was cut back by 4 bases and J by 6 bases. Per the germline V gene, CDR1 is SGDLS and CDR2 is YYNGEE. The DNA of the CDR3 is TGTGCCAGCAGCCAGCGCGGGACAGGCCATGAAAAACTGTTTTTT. Its translation is CASSQRGTGHEKLFF.

Details on this clonotype: This sequence may be a read error, since a much larger clone differs from it by one base. The chain combines TRBV3-1 with TRBJ2-7, with 7 bases matching TRBD2. This CDR3 is built from 16 residues. Germline values: CDR1 LGHDT, CDR2 YNNKEL (reference sequence). The CDR3 loop reads CASGQGVAGAVYEQYF. CDR3 DNA: TGTGCCAGCGGCCAAGGGGTGGCGGGAGCTGTCTACGAGCAGTACTTC.

This clonotype was seen a handful of times. The rearrangement links TRBV6-2 or TRBV6-3 to TRBJ2-3; TRBD2 matches at 8 bases. J lost 2 bases, V lost 0 bases, and 10 bases had no gene match. CDR3 length: 18 amino acids. Germline lookup yields CDR1 MNHEY and CDR2 SVGEGT. This CDR3 reads CASSYSTRAGDNTDTQYF. The CDR3 DNA sequence: TGTGCCAGCAGTTACTCGACCAGAGCGGGAGACAACACAGATACGCAGTATTTT.

The V and J genes are TRBV7-9 and TRBJ2-2; 9 bases map to TRBD1. This CDR3 spans 17 amino acids. CDR1 and CDR2 from the germline V gene are SEHNR and FQNEAQ (reference sequence). After removal of 5 bases from V and 4 bases from J, the junction contained 11 bases not matched to a gene. DNA for the CDR3: TGTGCCAGCAGCACCGCAATCGGGACAGGGCCCACCGGGGAGCTGTTTTTT. It specifies CASSTAIGTGPTGELFF.

This clonotype was detected ten times or more. V gene TRBV11-2 combines with J gene TRBJ2-1; D is perhaps TRBD2 (5 bases). This CDR3 has 15 residues. Trimming removed 3 bases at V and 2 bases at J, with 11 bases between. The germline gives CDR1 SGHAT, CDR2 FQNNGV. The CDR3 region has the DNA TGTGCCAGCAGCTTCCGCGGGCCCACCTACAATGAGCAGTTCTTC. It specifies CASSFRGPTYNEQFF. The whole variable domain, remainder taken from reference TRBV11-2 and TRBJ2-1, is EAGVAQSPRYKIIEKRQSVAFWCNPISGHATLYWYQQILGQGPKLLIQFQNNGVVDDSQLPKDRFSAERLKGVDSTLKIQPAKLEDSAVYLCASSFRGPTYNEQFFGPGTRLTVL.

The chain links TRBV3-1 to TRBJ2-7, with 8 bases fitting TRBD2. The CDR3 spans 13 residues. CDR1 is LGHDT, CDR2 YNNKEL, per germline (reference sequence). Unmatched junction bases numbered 6, after V lost 6 bases and J lost 5 bases. The CDR3 sequence is CASSRTSFHEQYF. The CDR3 DNA sequence: TGTGCCAGCAGTCGGACTAGCTTCCACGAGCAGTACTTC.

This clonotype has more than one count but fewer than ten. This chain connects TRBV4-1 to TRBJ2-4; 9 nucleotides align to TRBD1. Trimming cost V 2 bases and J 1 base; bases outside gene matches: 6. CDR1 MGHRA and CDR2 YSYEKL come from the germline V gene. CDR3 length: 17 amino acids. The CDR3 DNA follows: TGCGCCAGCAGCCAACGACAGGGGGAAGTGGCCAAAAACATTCAGTACTTC. The encoded protein is CASSQRQGEVAKNIQYF.

The chain has TRBV28 and TRBJ2-2; the D gene is possibly TRBD1 (6 bases). The germline V gene encodes CDR1 MDHEN and CDR2 SYDVKM. The V end lost 3 bases, the J end lost 6 bases, and 17 bases lay between the germline ends. The CDR3 is made up of 16 amino acids. In DNA form, the CDR3 reads TGTGCCAGCAGTTTGGGGCAGGGGTTGGTTTCCGGGGAGCTGTTTTTT. Translated, it gives CASSLGQGLVSGELFF.